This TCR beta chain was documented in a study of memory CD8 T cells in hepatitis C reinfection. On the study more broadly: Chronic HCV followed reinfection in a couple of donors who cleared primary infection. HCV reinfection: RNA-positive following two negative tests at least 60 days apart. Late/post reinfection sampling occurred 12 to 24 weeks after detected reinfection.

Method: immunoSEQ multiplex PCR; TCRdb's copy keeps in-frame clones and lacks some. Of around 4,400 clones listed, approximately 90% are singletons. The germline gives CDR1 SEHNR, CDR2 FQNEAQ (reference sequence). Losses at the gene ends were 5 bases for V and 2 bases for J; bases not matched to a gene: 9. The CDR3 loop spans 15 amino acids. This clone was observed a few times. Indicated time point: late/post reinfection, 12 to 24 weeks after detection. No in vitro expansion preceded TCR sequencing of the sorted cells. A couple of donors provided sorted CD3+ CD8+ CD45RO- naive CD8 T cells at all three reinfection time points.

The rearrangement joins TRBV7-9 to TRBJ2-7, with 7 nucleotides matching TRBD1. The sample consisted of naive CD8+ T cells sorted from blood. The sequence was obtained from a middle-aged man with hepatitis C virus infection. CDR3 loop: CASSPDRVRPYEQYF. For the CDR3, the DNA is TGTGCCAGCAGCCCAGACAGGGTGAGGCCCTACGAGCAGTACTTC.